In its sample, the clone carrying this T cell receptor beta chain was seen many times. The antigen is unknown. These data belong to a study of breast tumors, draining lymph nodes, adjacent tissues. General study points: Tumor repertoires ranked between lymph nodes and nontumor tissue in diversity, with V and J gene preferences. Findings are consistent with lymph node origin and intratumoral expansion of most tumor T cells. The lymph node origin of tumor T cells was framed as consistent with a hypothesis, not demonstrated.

The lymph nodes were axillary draining lymph nodes from breast cancer patients. TCRdb passed the multiplex PCR reads through MiXCR, listing each CDR3 protein once. The sample carries fewer than 200,000 distinct CDR3 sequences, 25% to 40% recorded once. Trimming removed 6 bases from V and 7 bases from J; junction bases left unmatched: 8. The CDR3 is 13 residues long. CDR1 and CDR2 from the germline V gene are WSHSY and SAAADI. The sequencing sample was made of axillary lymph node tissue. J is TRBJ1-2 and V is TRBV10-2; TRBD1 matches at 7 bases. This clonotype originated in a female donor with breast cancer. Some clones in this sample may be carry-over from other donors' samples. CDR3 loop: CASRDGTAGGYTF. Here the CDR3 DNA reads TGCGCCAGCAGGGACGGGACAGCGGGTGGCTACACCTTC.